The 20 T cell receptor beta chains listed next were all sequenced from one sample in a study of shared clonotypes between healthy human individuals. Profiling relied on immunoSEQ multiplex PCR, and the TCRdb table lists in-frame clones only, not all of them. Seen here are some 700,000 clones, around 90% observed once, and the top ten hold about 34%. Sequencing used memory CD8+ T cells from PBMCs. Subset meaning: CD45RO+ cells pooled with CCR7-negative TemRA cells. All receptors derive from a man aged 18 to 29 in good health. Some clones in this sample may be carry-over from other donors' samples.

CDR3 protein: CASSPWKGPYNEQFF. CDR3 nucleotide sequence: TGTGCCAGCTCACCGTGGAAGGGACCCTACAATGAGCAGTTCTTC. V usage is TRBV18 and J usage is TRBJ2-1, with D tentatively TRBD1 or TRBD2 (5 bases each). With 3 bases removed from V and 2 bases from J, the gap between germline ends came to 11 bases. The V gene's germline CDR1 is KGHSH and CDR2 LQKENI. This CDR3 region has 15 residues.

J is TRBJ1-2 and V is TRBV27; 9 positions agree with TRBD1. Germline CDR1 MNHEY, CDR2 SMNVEV (reference sequence). The CDR3 has 14 residues. V shed 5 bases and J 4 bases; nucleotides not matched to a gene: 5. CDR3 in DNA: TGTGCCAGCAGTCAGCGGACAGGGGTCTATGGCTACACCTTC. As protein: CASSQRTGVYGYTF.

J is TRBJ1-3 and V is TRBV6-5; D gene ambiguous. The germline V gene encodes CDR1 MNHEY and CDR2 SVGAGI. CDR3 length: 14 amino acids. V was cut by 6 bases and J by 4 bases, with 13 bases left in between. CDR3: CASRGSAWGNTIYF. Written as DNA, the CDR3 is TGTGCCAGCAGAGGGTCAGCGTGGGGAAACACCATATATTTT.

The V gene is TRBV5-6, the J gene TRBJ1-2, with D possibly TRBD1 on 5 matching bases. This CDR3 region has 14 residues. V was shortened by 2 bases and J by 1 base, with 9 bases between the two germline ends. The V gene's germline CDR1 is SGHDT and CDR2 YYEEEE. The CDR3 spells CASSFSGSNYGYTF. Written as DNA, the CDR3 is TGTGCCAGCAGCTTTTCAGGGAGTAACTATGGCTACACCTTC.

The chain links TRBV5-6 to TRBJ2-7, with 10 bases lining up with TRBD2. The CDR3 extends over 14 amino acids. The V segment lost 3 bases and the J segment 3 bases; nucleotides outside the gene matches: 3. Per the germline V gene, CDR1 is SGHDT and CDR2 is YYEEEE. The DNA of the CDR3 is TGTGCCAGCAGCTATAGCGGGAGGTTCTACGAGCAGTACTTC. Its protein is CASSYSGRFYEQYF. Full variable domain (outside the CDR3, taken from reference TRBV5-6 and TRBJ2-7): DAGVTQSPTHLIKTRGQQVTLRCSPKSGHDTVSWYQQALGQGPQFIFQYYEEEERQRGNFPDRFSGHQFPNYSSELNVNALLLGDSALYLCASSYSGRFYEQYFGPGTRLTVT.

The chain is built from TRBV7-9 and TRBJ2-1, with 8 bases that match TRBD2. V lost 4 bases, J lost 2 bases, and 13 bases stayed unmatched. Germline assignment: CDR1 SEHNR and CDR2 FQNEAQ (reference sequence). CDR3 length: 18 residues. CDR3 sequence reads: CASSSQWRSGSTYNEQFF. Here the CDR3 DNA reads TGTGCCAGCAGCTCCCAGTGGAGAAGCGGGAGTACCTACAATGAGCAGTTCTTC. The complete variable domain, with remaining parts taken from reference TRBV7-9 and TRBJ2-1, reads DTGVSQNPRHKITKRGQNVTFRCDPISEHNRLYWYRQTLGQGPEFLTYFQNEAQLEKSRLLSDRFSAERPKGSFSTLEIQRTEQGDSAMYLCASSSQWRSGSTYNEQFFGPGTRLTVL.

The rearrangement joins TRBV9 to TRBJ1-6; D uncertain. Germline loops: CDR1 SGDLS, CDR2 YYNGEE. V was clipped by 0 bases and J by 0 bases, with 7 bases between them. The CDR3 is 16 residues long. The CDR3 loop reads CASSVGGSSYNSPLHF. CDR3 nucleotides: TGTGCCAGCAGCGTAGGCGGGAGCTCCTATAATTCACCCCTCCACTTT. Complete variable domain (other parts from reference TRBV9 and TRBJ1-6): DSGVTQTPKHLITATGQRVTLRCSPRSGDLSVYWYQQSLDQGLQFLIQYYNGEERAKGNILERFSAQQFPDLHSELNLSSLELGDSALYFCASSVGGSSYNSPLHFGNGTRLTVT.

There are a few counts of this clone. Other DNA sequences of this sample code for an identical CDR3. The chain has TRBV4-1 and TRBJ2-4; D possibly matches TRBD1 or TRBD2 (5 bases each). Per the germline V gene, CDR1 is MGHRA and CDR2 is YSYEKL. The CDR3 contains 15 residues. Trimming took 0 bases from V and 6 from J, leaving 12 bases between them. CDR3 DNA: TGCGCCAGCAGCCAAGATAGGGGACGTGGAAACATTCAGTACTTC. It translates to CASSQDRGRGNIQYF.

Here the CDR3 DNA reads TGTGCCAGCACCATCGGGGGGCTGGTCGAGCAGTACTTC. This codes for CASTIGGLVEQYF. This chain links TRBV28 with TRBJ2-7, with D maybe TRBD2 (7 bases). The CDR3 contains 13 residues. Germline V lookup: CDR1 MDHEN, CDR2 SYDVKM. V was cut by 7 bases and J by 6 bases, with 16 bases left in between.

The chain joins TRBV10-1 to TRBJ2-7, with D perhaps TRBD1 (6 bases). The CDR3 spans 14 residues. V shed 3 bases and J shed 2 bases, with 11 bases lying between them. Looked up from germline, CDR1 is WNHNN and CDR2 is SYGVQD (reference sequence). CDR3 bases: TGCGCCAGCAGTGACCGGGACACACCCTACGAGCAGTACTTC. Its protein product is CASSDRDTPYEQYF.

The gene calls are TRBV2 and TRBJ1-4; 7 nucleotides align to TRBD1. J was trimmed by 0 bases and V by 6 bases; bases with no gene match: 7. Germline CDR1 SNHLY, CDR2 FYNNEI. CDR3 length equals 16 residues. CDR3 sequence reads: CASRRRDSSTNEKLFF. In DNA, the CDR3 is TGTGCCAGCAGAAGAAGGGACAGCTCAACTAATGAAAAACTGTTTTTT.

V is TRBV7-2 and J is TRBJ2-1; 7 bases fit TRBD2. V lost 2 bases to trimming and J lost 8 bases; unmatched junction nucleotides: 9. The CDR3 loop spans 15 amino acids. Looked up from germline, CDR1 is SGHTA and CDR2 is FQGNSA. This CDR3 is CASSLISGGLHEQFF. Written as DNA, the CDR3 is TGTGCCAGCAGCTTAATTTCGGGAGGACTCCATGAGCAGTTCTTC.

CDR3 loop: CAIRTTVNTGELFF. For the CDR3, the DNA is TGTGCCATCAGGACCACCGTGAACACCGGGGAGCTGTTTTTT. The V gene is TRBV10-3, the J gene TRBJ2-2, with D unclear. This CDR3 contains 14 residues. CDR1 is ENHRY and CDR2 is SYGVKD in the germline V gene. V lost 6 bases and J 1 base, leaving 9 bases between the germline ends.

About this clone itself: Compared with germline, one end of the junction differs, possibly owing to a read error. In the same sample, other DNA sequences code for this CDR3. CDR3 region: CASSGRAYNEQFF. The CDR3 region has the DNA TGTGCCAGTAGCGGGAGGGCTTACAATGAGCAGTTCTTC. The chain links TRBV9 to TRBJ2-1; 11 bases align to TRBD2. Germline assignment: CDR1 SGDLS and CDR2 YYNGEE. This CDR3 has 13 residues.

The gene calls are TRBV28 and TRBJ2-5, with 9 bases identical to TRBD1. Germline V gene lookup returns CDR1 MDHEN and CDR2 SYDVKM. The CDR3 loop spans 12 amino acids. The trim removed 6 bases at V and 10 bases at J, leaving 6 bases unmatched. The CDR3: CASRGTGPFQYF. CDR3 nucleotides: TGTGCCAGCAGGGGGACAGGGCCCTTCCAGTACTTC.

The V call is TRBV10-3, the J call TRBJ2-7, with D maybe TRBD1 (6 bases). Trimming removed 3 bases at V and 2 bases at J, with 11 bases between. The CDR3 runs to 14 residues. Per germline, CDR1 ENHRY and CDR2 SYGVKD. This chain's CDR3 is CAISDRGIAYEQYF. The DNA for the CDR3 is TGTGCCATCAGTGACAGGGGAATAGCCTACGAGCAGTACTTC.

The chain carries TRBV7-9 and TRBJ2-3, with 9 nucleotides matching TRBD2. The CDR3 extends over 17 amino acids. Germline assignment: CDR1 SEHNR and CDR2 FQNEAQ (reference sequence). Unmatched junction bases numbered 11, after V lost 5 bases and J lost 2 bases. The CDR3 reads CASSPWGLAGHTDTQYF. The CDR3 nucleotides read TGTGCCAGCAGCCCCTGGGGGCTAGCGGGGCACACAGATACGCAGTATTTT.

This clone was seen a few times. This chain connects TRBV9 to TRBJ1-1; the match to TRBD1 covers 9 bases. CDR3 size: 14 residues. The junction had 6 bases not matched to a gene; V was cut back by 5 bases and J by 4 bases. CDR1 is SGDLS, CDR2 YYNGEE, per germline. CDR3 sequence (DNA): TGTGCCAGCAGGCCAACAGGGGGCGGCACTGAAGCTTTCTTT. The encoded protein is CASRPTGGGTEAFF.

The chain couples TRBV5-1 to TRBJ1-1; D is possibly TRBD1 (5 bases). V was shortened by 0 bases and J by 6 bases, with 24 bases between the two germline ends. Germline assignment: CDR1 SGHRS and CDR2 YFSETQ. The CDR3 contains 18 residues. The CDR3 loop is CASSLAGYTEGLGPEAFF. CDR3 sequence (DNA): TGCGCCAGCAGCTTGGCCGGGTATACGGAGGGGCTAGGACCTGAAGCTTTCTTT.

The chain joins TRBV25-1 to TRBJ2-7, with 15 nucleotides matching TRBD2. The CDR3 runs to 18 residues. The V gene's germline CDR1 is MGHDK and CDR2 SYGVNS. Trimming at V came to 3 bases and at J to 5 bases, leaving 11 bases not matched to a gene. CDR3 sequence (DNA): TGTGCCAGCAGTGACTTCGGTGGGACTAGCGGGAGGTCCCACGAGCAGTACTTC. It translates to CASSDFGGTSGRSHEQYF.